These T cell receptor beta chains were read from a single sample in a study of blood T cell repertoires in COVID-19. The protocol was immunoSEQ multiplex PCR, while the TCRdb copy is restricted to in-frame clones and leaves out a portion. Of 100,000 to 150,000 clones listed, more than 70% are singletons. Sequencing used peripheral blood. The receptor set was obtained from a man between 65 and 85 years old with acute or convalescent COVID-19. CDR3s include the opening cysteine and the closing phenylalanine or tryptophan. D genes are given only for firm matches. The size field is filled for only some rows; it gives once, few, many or a size class.

.	TRBV28	.	TRBJ2-3	CASSGPGHGTDTQYF	TGTGCCAGCAGTGGACCGGGACATGGCACAGATACGCAGTATTTT
TRBD1	TRBV29-1	.	TRBJ1-4	CSVLGQGDEKLFF	TGCAGCGTTCTGGGACAGGGCGATGAAAAACTGTTTTTT
.	TRBV5-6	once	TRBJ2-5	CASSLDRAQYF	TGTGCCAGCAGCTTAGATCGGGCCCAGTACTTC
TRBD1	TRBV18	.	TRBJ1-1	CASSPAGTGYTSEAFF	TGTGCCAGCTCACCGGCCGGGACAGGGTATACCTCTGAAGCTTTCTTT
.	TRBV29-1	.	TRBJ1-2	CSVDLVGEGYTF	TGCAGCGTTGATCTTGTCGGTGAGGGCTACACCTTC
.	TRBV3-1/TRBV3-2	.	TRBJ2-4	CASSPDIQNIQYF	TGTGCCAGCAGCCCGGACATACAAAACATTCAGTACTTC
TRBD1	TRBV11-2	.	TRBJ2-5	CASSFGTDIRTQYF	TGTGCCAGCAGCTTCGGGACAGACATCCGGACCCAGTACTTC
TRBD1	TRBV5-1	.	TRBJ2-2	CASSATGAVTGELFF	TGCGCCAGCAGCGCCACAGGGGCGGTGACCGGGGAGCTGTTTTTT
.	TRBV3-1/TRBV3-2	.	TRBJ2-5	CASSRGMEETQYF	TGTGCCAGCAGCCGCGGGATGGAAGAGACCCAGTACTTC
TRBD2	TRBV2	.	TRBJ2-5	CASTRGLGETQYF	TGTGCCAGCACTAGAGGACTAGGGGAGACCCAGTACTTC
TRBD1	TRBV2	.	TRBJ1-4	CASTTGGFEKLFF	TGTGCCAGCACCACAGGGGGCTTTGAAAAACTGTTTTTT
.	TRBV24-1	.	TRBJ1-2	CATSDSGKSNYGYTF	TGTGCCACCAGTGATTCGGGGAAATCAAACTATGGCTACACCTTC
TRBD1	TRBV10-3	few	TRBJ2-5	CAISQTTGGTQETQYF	TGTGCCATCAGCCAAACCACAGGGGGGACCCAAGAGACCCAGTACTTC
TRBD1	TRBV4-1	.	TRBJ1-5	CASSQETKGGGNQPQHF	TGCGCCAGCAGCCAAGAAACGAAAGGGGGCGGCAATCAGCCCCAGCATTTT
TRBD2	TRBV29-1	.	TRBJ2-3	CSADRVAGGSTDTQYF	TGCAGCGCCGACCGGGTAGCGGGGGGGAGCACAGATACGCAGTATTTT
.	TRBV19	.	TRBJ2-3	CASSPRLWDTQYF	TGTGCCAGTAGCCCCCGGTTGTGGGATACGCAGTATTTT
.	TRBV10-3	once	TRBJ2-4	CAISEQGTANIQYF	TGTGCCATCAGTGAACAGGGGACTGCAAACATTCAGTACTTC
.	TRBV6-2/TRBV6-3	.	TRBJ1-5	CASSYGPPNQPQHF	TGTGCCAGCAGTTACGGGCCACCTAATCAGCCCCAGCATTTT
TRBD1	TRBV11-1	.	TRBJ1-2	CASSLTHGQGMYGYTF	TGTGCCAGCAGCTTAACCCACGGACAGGGGATGTATGGCTACACCTTC
.	TRBV7-3	.	TRBJ2-1	CASSLTFQGPQVFF	TGTGCCAGCAGCTTAACGTTCCAGGGCCCCCAAGTATTCTTC
.	TRBV28	.	TRBJ2-1	CASSFNGFRIVYRDTLADEQFF	TGTGCCAGCAGTTTCAATGGTTTTCGGATCGTTTACCGGGACACACTGGCGGATGAGCAGTTCTTC
TRBD1	TRBV27	.	TRBJ1-4	CASSPRTGTNEKLFF	TGTGCCAGCAGTCCGCGGACAGGAACTAATGAAAAACTGTTTTTT
TRBD1	TRBV6-5	.	TRBJ2-7	CASSPGQGKSYEQYF	TGTGCCAGCAGTCCGGGACAGGGGAAGTCCTACGAGCAGTACTTC
.	TRBV6-1	.	TRBJ2-6	CASSDYSGANVLTF	TGTGCCAGCAGTGATTATTCTGGGGCCAACGTCCTGACTTTC
.	TRBV28	once	TRBJ1-4	CASSLTGEKLFF	TGTGCCAGCAGTTTAACTGGTGAAAAACTGTTTTTT
TRBD1	TRBV19	.	TRBJ1-5	CASRNRQGEAQPQHF	TGTGCCAGCCGAAACCGACAGGGAGAGGCTCAGCCCCAGCATTTT
.	TRBV10-3	.	TRBJ1-2	CAISELQGVYGYTF	TGTGCCATCAGTGAGTTACAGGGAGTGTATGGCTACACCTTC
.	TRBV21-1	.	TRBJ1-3	CASSKFCQVYSGNTIYF	TGTGCCAGCAGCAAATTCTGCCAGGTCTACTCTGGAAACACCATATATTTT
.	TRBV30	.	TRBJ1-2	CAWSVGRYGYTF	TGTGCCTGGAGTGTTGGTAGATATGGCTACACCTTC
.	TRBV6-4	many	TRBJ1-2	CASSDSYLARNLGGYTF	TGTGCCAGCAGTGACTCTTACCTCGCCCGAAACCTCGGGGGCTACACCTTC
.	TRBV6-5	.	TRBJ2-7	CASNLQGLLQYF	TGTGCCAGCAACCTTCAGGGGCTCCTCCAGTACTTC
TRBD2	TRBV7-6	.	TRBJ2-3	CASSLSGGAQDTQYF	TGTGCCAGCAGCTTATCCGGGGGGGCCCAAGATACGCAGTATTTT
.	TRBV5-4	.	TRBJ2-6	CASSLVPFQGSGANVLTF	TGTGCCAGCAGCTTGGTCCCCTTCCAGGGCTCTGGGGCCAACGTCCTGACTTTC
.	TRBV6-6	.	TRBJ2-5	CASSYGSQETQYF	TGTGCCAGCAGTTACGGCAGCCAAGAGACCCAGTACTTC
TRBD1	TRBV25-1	.	TRBJ2-5	CASSEMAGGQETQYF	TGTGCCAGCAGTGAAATGGCAGGGGGCCAAGAGACCCAGTACTTC
.	TRBV3-1/TRBV3-2	.	TRBJ2-1	CASSQGRKYNEQFF	TGTGCCAGCAGCCAAGGGAGAAAATACAATGAGCAGTTCTTC
.	TRBV30	few	TRBJ1-2	CAWAPGLNYGYTF	TGTGCCTGGGCGCCAGGGTTGAACTATGGCTACACCTTC
.	TRBV5-6	.	TRBJ1-2	CASSLIRVGRADGYTF	TGTGCCAGCAGCTTAATTCGTGTAGGCAGGGCTGACGGCTACACCTTC
.	TRBV28	.	TRBJ2-2	CASSEGANTGELFF	TGTGCCAGCAGTGAGGGGGCGAACACCGGGGAGCTGTTTTTT
.	TRBV7-2	.	TRBJ1-2	CASSPQPREKGEGYTF	TGTGCCAGCAGCCCGCAACCCCGGGAGAAGGGTGAGGGCTACACCTTC
.	TRBV21-1	.	TRBJ1-2	CASGVEDNGYTF	TGTGCCAGCGGGGTTGAGGACAATGGCTACACCTTC
TRBD1	TRBV12-5	.	TRBJ1-2	CASRRSGTGGGYTF	TGTGCTAGTAGACGCTCCGGGACAGGGGGCGGCTACACCTTC
TRBD1	TRBV7-2	.	TRBJ1-6	CASSLRSTGTGGSPLHF	TGTGCCAGCAGCTTAAGATCGACCGGTACAGGGGGCTCACCCCTCCACTTT
.	TRBV12-3/TRBV12-4	.	TRBJ2-3	CASAYSTGDTQYF	TGTGCCAGCGCATATTCAACTGGAGATACGCAGTATTTT
.	TRBV7-9	.	TRBJ2-2	CASSTSSLTGELFF	TGTGCCAGCAGCACATCCTCCCTCACCGGGGAGCTGTTTTTT
.	TRBV3-1/TRBV3-2	.	TRBJ2-3	CASSASLDTQYF	TGTGCCAGCAGCGCTAGTTTGGATACGCAGTATTTT
.	TRBV6-5	.	TRBJ1-5	CASSPRGYSNQPQHF	TGTGCCAGCAGCCCACGGGGATATAGCAATCAGCCCCAGCATTTT
.	TRBV24-1	.	TRBJ2-5	CATSVAGQETQYF	TGTGCCACCAGTGTGGCGGGACAAGAGACCCAGTACTTC
TRBD1	TRBV5-1	.	TRBJ2-3	CASSLRQGSSSYTDTQYF	TGCGCCAGCAGCTTGCGACAGGGATCTAGTTCATACACAGATACGCAGTATTTT
TRBD1	TRBV5-8	once	TRBJ1-6	CASSQGQGAYNSPLHF	TGTGCCAGCTCCCAGGGACAGGGGGCCTATAATTCACCCCTCCACTTT
TRBD2	TRBV28	.	TRBJ2-1	CASTSTSGGPYNEQFF	TGTGCCAGCACTTCGACTAGCGGGGGGCCCTACAATGAGCAGTTCTTC
TRBD2	TRBV19	many	TRBJ2-2	CASRITSGGGGELFF	TGTGCCAGTAGAATAACTAGCGGGGGTGGCGGGGAGCTGTTTTTT
.	TRBV18	.	TRBJ1-1	CASSPPAGGTEAFF	TGTGCCAGCTCACCACCGGCGGGAGGCACTGAAGCTTTCTTT
TRBD2	TRBV7-3	.	TRBJ2-2	CASRSGVNTGELFF	TGTGCCAGCAGGAGCGGGGTGAACACCGGGGAGCTGTTTTTT
TRBD1	TRBV7-9	.	TRBJ1-5	CASSIQGNQPQHF	TGTGCCAGCAGCATACAGGGGAATCAGCCCCAGCATTTT
.	TRBV30	.	TRBJ2-7	CAWSQGLYEQYF	TGTGCCTGGAGCCAGGGTCTCTACGAGCAGTACTTC
.	TRBV6-1	.	TRBJ2-5	CASRHGETQYF	TGTGCCAGCAGGCACGGGGAGACCCAGTACTTC